One sample yielded the 7 T cell receptor beta chains listed below, sequenced in a study of T cell changes during pregnancy in multiple sclerosis (dated by TCRdb to the late 2010s). Library method: the immunoSEQ multiplex PCR assay. This immuneACCESS table, as held by TCRdb, lists in-frame sequences with V and J called but not all clones. Of the missing ones, under half trace to an unresolved V gene in checked studies; the others have no known cause. For this sample there are about 60,000 clones; about 91% appear just once. Roughly 0.76% of the sample belongs to the ten largest clones. The source material was CD4+ T cells from peripheral blood mononuclear cells, sampled in the first trimester of pregnancy. The receptors come from a female donor with multiple sclerosis, enrolled in a pregnancy study.

The chain recombines TRBV11-2 with TRBJ1-1, with no clear D. The length of the CDR3 is 17 residues. Between the trimmed V and J ends, which lost 5 bases and 0 bases, there was a span of 19 bases. Germline CDR1 SGHAT, CDR2 FQNNGV. The CDR3 spells CASSPRPISGVNTEAFF. The CDR3 DNA is TGTGCCAGCAGCCCCCGACCAATTTCAGGCGTGAACACTGAAGCTTTCTTT. Based on the CDR3 plus reference TRBV11-2 and TRBJ1-1, the full variable domain is EAGVAQSPRYKIIEKRQSVAFWCNPISGHATLYWYQQILGQGPKLLIQFQNNGVVDDSQLPKDRFSAERLKGVDSTLKIQPAKLEDSAVYLCASSPRPISGVNTEAFFGQGTRLTVV.

The chain is built from TRBV19 and TRBJ1-1; D gene ambiguous. The CDR3 extends over 13 amino acids. Germline values: CDR1 LNHDA, CDR2 SQIVND (reference sequence). The V end lost 7 bases, the J end lost 5 bases, and 14 bases lay between the germline ends. CDR3 residues: CASNNRAGTEAFF. The CDR3 DNA reads TGTGCCAGTAACAACCGGGCGGGGACTGAAGCTTTCTTT.

The chain uses TRBV10-3 and TRBJ2-1; 7 nucleotides agree with TRBD2. The V gene end was trimmed by 6 bases and the J gene end by 9 bases; junction bases not matched to a gene: 5. Germline CDR1 reads ENHRY; CDR2 reads SYGVKD. The CDR3 totals 12 residues. The CDR3 is CAIRGGGSEQFF. For the CDR3, the DNA is TGTGCCATCAGGGGGGGAGGGAGTGAGCAGTTCTTC.

The chain links TRBV19 to TRBJ2-1, with 10 bases that match TRBD2. Trimming removed 6 bases from V and 6 bases from J; junction bases left unmatched: 8. This CDR3 is 15 amino acids long. Germline V gene sequence: CDR1 LNHDA, CDR2 SQIVND (reference sequence). CDR3: CASRLAGGSVNEQFF. The CDR3 nucleotides are TGTGCCAGTAGGTTAGCGGGGGGAAGTGTCAATGAGCAGTTCTTC.

CDR3 region: CASSLDLGGNQPQHF. CDR3 bases: TGCGCCAGCAGCTTGGACTTAGGGGGAAATCAGCCCCAGCATTTT. The V call is TRBV5-1, the J call TRBJ1-5; D is perhaps TRBD1 (6 bases). The CDR3 sequence is 15 residues long. Trimming pared 0 bases from V and 4 bases from J, leaving 11 bases between. Germline V CDR1 and CDR2: SGHRS, YFSETQ.

The V and J genes are TRBV7-9 and TRBJ1-4; 7 bases are a match to TRBD1. The CDR3 is 15 amino acids. The J segment lost 4 bases and the V segment lost 7 bases, leaving 9 bases of the junction unmatched. CDR1 SEHNR and CDR2 FQNEAQ come from the germline V gene (reference sequence). This chain's CDR3 is CASTLGTDNNEKLFF. The CDR3 DNA reads TGTGCCAGCACACTAGGGACAGACAATAATGAAAAACTGTTTTTT.

The J gene is TRBJ2-5, the V gene TRBV27; 14 positions agree with TRBD2. The CDR3 is 17 amino acids. The V and J ends lost 4 bases and 0 bases, in that order; junction bases with no gene match: 4. Germline values: CDR1 MNHEY, CDR2 SMNVEV (reference sequence). The CDR3 DNA reads TGTGCCAGCAGTTCCGGGACTAGCGGGGGCAACCAAGAGACCCAGTACTTC. Protein product: CASSSGTSGGNQETQYF.